A single sample is the source of the 27 T cell receptor beta chains below, sequenced in a study of identifying expanded T cells in peripheral blood. Assay: immunoSEQ multiplex PCR; the TCRdb copy retains only in-frame clones and omits some. The repertoire holds tens of thousands of clones, with 85% to 90% as singletons. Sequenced material: blood. The receptors derive from a person between 18 and 75 years old in good health.

V and J are TRBV6-5 and TRBJ1-2, with a tentative D call TRBD1 (5 bases). Trimming shortened V by 6 bases and J by 5 bases, and 13 bases separated the two germline ends. This CDR3 region has 13 residues. Germline CDR1 is MNHEY and CDR2 is SVGAGI. The CDR3 sequence: CASRKTARYGYTF. CDR3 DNA sequence: TGTGCCAGCAGGAAGACAGCCAGATATGGCTACACCTTC.

This chain uses TRBV19 with TRBJ1-1; 8 nucleotides align to TRBD1. The CDR3 sequence is 17 residues long. Losses at the gene ends were 8 bases for V and 1 base for J; bases not matched to a gene: 15. CDR1 and CDR2 (germline): LNHDA, SQIVND (reference sequence). The CDR3 bases are TGTGCCAGTTCGGTTCGAGGACTGGGGACAGGGAACACTGAAGCTTTCTTT. Translated: CASSVRGLGTGNTEAFF.

The chain combines TRBV18 with TRBJ1-3; D call uncertain. This CDR3 comprises 14 residues. The germline V gene has CDR1 KGHSH and CDR2 LQKENI. Trimming took 2 bases from V and 6 from J, leaving 11 bases between them. The DNA for the CDR3 is TGTGCCAGCTCACCAGAGGAGGGTGTAAACACCATATATTTT. Translating gives CASSPEEGVNTIYF.

The rearrangement links TRBV2 to TRBJ1-1, with 8 bases matching TRBD1. CDR3 length: 15 residues. With 5 bases clipped from V and 4 bases from J, the junction kept 9 bases outside the gene matches. Germline CDR1 reads SNHLY; CDR2 reads FYNNEI. The CDR3 nucleotides are TGTGCCAGCAGTTCTTTTTCACAGGGGGGCACTGAAGCTTTCTTT. Protein product: CASSSFSQGGTEAFF. Combining the CDR3 with reference TRBV2 and TRBJ1-1 gives the whole variable domain EPEVTQTPSHQVTQMGQEVILRCVPISNHLYFYWYRQILGQKVEFLVSFYNNEISEKSEIFDDQFSVERPDGSNFTLKIRSTKLEDSAMYFCASSSFSQGGTEAFFGQGTRLTVV.

The chain employs TRBV28 and TRBJ1-4; D remains ambiguous. This CDR3 is 14 amino acids long. Trimming left V 5 bases short and J 8 bases short, with 15 bases between. Germline V gene lookup returns CDR1 MDHEN and CDR2 SYDVKM. The CDR3 sequence: CASSPWTDPEKLFF. CDR3 coding DNA: TGTGCCAGCAGTCCCTGGACGGACCCAGAAAAACTGTTTTTT.

The chain combines TRBV7-2 with TRBJ1-5, with D possibly TRBD1 on 5 matching bases. The germline V gene encodes CDR1 SGHTA and CDR2 FQGNSA. Deletions cut 5 bases from V and 0 bases from J, with 11 bases between. The CDR3 extends over 15 amino acids. The CDR3 sequence is CASSLGVYSNQPQHF. In nucleotides, the CDR3 is TGTGCCAGCAGCCTGGGGGTTTATAGCAATCAGCCCCAGCATTTT.

The V and J genes are TRBV11-2 and TRBJ2-7, with D perhaps matching TRBD1 (5 bases). Per the germline V gene, CDR1 is SGHAT and CDR2 is FQNNGV. The CDR3 has 10 residues. In DNA, the CDR3 is TGTGAGGGGTTCTCCTACGAGCAGTACTTC. Translation: CEGFSYEQYF.

The chain links TRBV11-3 to TRBJ2-1; D gene ambiguous. The V gene's germline CDR1 is SGHNT and CDR2 YENEEA. There are 16 residues in the CDR3. V was cut by 0 bases and J by 0 bases, with 9 bases left in between. The CDR3 loop is CASSLEGMRSYNEQFF. In DNA form, the CDR3 reads TGTGCCAGCAGCTTAGAAGGGATGCGCTCCTACAATGAGCAGTTCTTC.

This chain connects TRBV7-2 to TRBJ2-3; D gene unclear. The CDR3 contains 13 residues. Germline CDR1 and CDR2: SGHTA and FQGNSA. Trimming shortened V by 5 bases and J by 3 bases, and 9 bases separated the two germline ends. CDR3 bases: TGTGCCAGCAGCCCTTCGGTTACAGATACGCAGTATTTT. Translating gives CASSPSVTDTQYF. Full variable domain (rest looked up from reference TRBV7-2 and TRBJ2-3): GAGVSQSPSNKVTEKGKDVELRCDPISGHTALYWYRQSLGQGLEFLIYFQGNSAPDKSGLPSDRFSAERTGGSVSTLTIQRTQQEDSAVYLCASSPSVTDTQYFGPGTRLTVL.

The chain joins TRBV19 to TRBJ1-1; 7 positions agree with TRBD1. The V gene's germline CDR1 is LNHDA and CDR2 SQIVND (reference sequence). With V trimmed by 4 bases and J by 11 bases, 16 bases remained unmatched. The CDR3 contains 15 residues. The CDR3 DNA reads as TGTGCCAGTAGTACCGCGGACAGGTCTACCTCCCGGGCTTTCTTT. It specifies CASSTADRSTSRAFF.

V usage is TRBV11-3 and J usage is TRBJ1-3, with 8 bases that match TRBD1. This CDR3 region has 17 residues. Germline V gene lookup returns CDR1 SGHNT and CDR2 YENEEA. The V segment lost 5 bases and the J segment 0 bases; nucleotides outside the gene matches: 9. The CDR3, as DNA: TGTGCCAGCAGCCCGGGGACAGGTCCCCTCTCTGGAAACACCATATATTTT. Protein: CASSPGTGPLSGNTIYF.

The chain uses TRBV5-1 and TRBJ1-1, with TRBD1 identical over 8 bases. This CDR3 contains 14 residues. Germline lookup yields CDR1 SGHRS and CDR2 YFSETQ. The junction had 3 bases not matched to a gene; V was cut back by 4 bases and J by 1 base. The CDR3 nucleotides are TGCGCCAGCAGCCGGGGGACAGGGAACACTGAAGCTTTCTTT. It encodes CASSRGTGNTEAFF. The whole variable domain, filled in from reference TRBV5-1 and TRBJ1-1, reads KAGVTQTPRYLIKTRGQQVTLSCSPISGHRSVSWYQQTPGQGLQFLFEYFSETQRNKGNFPGRFSGRQFSNSRSEMNVSTLELGDSALYLCASSRGTGNTEAFFGQGTRLTVV.

This clone was observed once. The rearrangement uses TRBV4-3 and TRBJ2-7, with 15 bases aligning to TRBD2. Trimming cost V 1 base and J 12 bases; bases outside gene matches: 13. The CDR3 runs 17 residues. Germline V gene lookup returns CDR1 LGHNA and CDR2 YSLEER. The DNA of the CDR3 is TGCGCCAGCAGCCAAGGCACTTTGGGGACTAGCGGGGGGCAACGGTACTTC. Its translation is CASSQGTLGTSGGQRYF.

The chain links TRBV14 to TRBJ2-3; 12 nucleotides match TRBD2. V was pared by 3 bases and J by 4 bases, with 5 bases of the junction left unmatched. The CDR3 is made up of 16 amino acids. Looked up from germline, CDR1 is SGHDN and CDR2 is FVKESK. The CDR3 loop reads CASSHPTSGGSDTQYF. The CDR3 coding sequence is TGTGCCAGCAGCCACCCGACTAGCGGGGGTTCAGATACGCAGTATTTT. The whole variable domain, remainder taken from reference TRBV14 and TRBJ2-3, is EAGVTQFPSHSVIEKGQTVTLRCDPISGHDNLYWYRRVMGKEIKFLLHFVKESKQDESGMPNNRFLAERTGGTYSTLKVQPAELEDSGVYFCASSHPTSGGSDTQYFGPGTRLTVL.

The CDR3 loop reads CASSEGGGGYGYTF. CDR3 coding DNA: TGTGCCAGCAGTGAAGGGGGCGGGGGATATGGCTACACCTTC. The gene calls are TRBV6-1 and TRBJ1-2, with a tentative D call TRBD1 (5 bases). The CDR3 totals 14 residues. Trimming cost V 1 base and J 5 bases, with 11 bases left between them. CDR1 is MNHNS and CDR2 is SASEGT in the germline V gene.

CDR3 sequence: CATQRGARTEAFF. For the CDR3, the DNA is TGTGCCACGCAGCGGGGGGCGCGCACTGAAGCTTTCTTT. V is TRBV7-2 and J is TRBJ1-1; TRBD1 is a possible D gene (6 bases). Germline V gene lookup returns CDR1 SGHTA and CDR2 FQGNSA. The V and J ends lost 10 bases and 4 bases respectively, with 16 bases between them. CDR3 size: 13 residues.

The rearrangement joins TRBV30 to TRBJ1-4, with TRBD1 as a possible D gene (5 bases). Trimming stripped 2 bases from V and 5 bases from J, with 9 bases between. Per germline, CDR1 GTSNPN and CDR2 SVGIG (reference sequence). This CDR3 contains 13 residues. CDR3 residues: CAWSPGDNEKLFF. CDR3 sequence (DNA): TGTGCCTGGAGTCCCGGGGACAATGAAAAACTGTTTTTT.

CDR3 region: CATSRGYDNTEAFF. The CDR3 DNA reads as TGTGCCACCAGCAGAGGCTACGACAACACTGAAGCTTTCTTT. This chain links TRBV15 with TRBJ1-1; unclear D gene. Germline V CDR1 and CDR2: LNHNV, YYDKDF (reference sequence). The CDR3 extends over 14 amino acids. Trimming took off 1 base at V and 2 bases at J, with 8 bases between the two ends.

V is TRBV6-6 and J is TRBJ2-4, with TRBD1 matching 9 bases. Trimming removed 5 bases from V and 10 bases from J; junction bases left unmatched: 9. Germline V gene data show CDR1 as MNHNY and CDR2 as SVGAGI (reference sequence). There are 14 residues in the CDR3. CDR3 sequence (DNA): TGTGCCAGCAGTGGACCGGGACAGGGAGAAATTCAGTACTTC. It yields the protein CASSGPGQGEIQYF.

This chain joins TRBV5-1 and TRBJ2-5; no reliable D call. V was clipped by 6 bases and J by 1 base, with 4 bases between them. There are 11 residues in the CDR3. Germline V gene sequence: CDR1 SGHRS, CDR2 YFSETQ. The CDR3 reads CASNGQETQYF. CDR3 nucleotides: TGCGCCAGCAATGGCCAAGAGACCCAGTACTTC.

This CDR3 is CSVLGTFNGYTF. The CDR3 region has the DNA TGCAGCGTTCTCGGGACGTTTAATGGCTACACCTTC. The chain carries TRBV29-1 and TRBJ1-2; weak D call: TRBD1 (5 bases). This CDR3 spans 12 amino acids. Trimming stripped 5 bases from V and 6 bases from J, with 13 bases between. Germline assignment: CDR1 SQVTM and CDR2 ANQGSEA. The entire variable domain, with the rest obtained from reference TRBV29-1 and TRBJ1-2, is as follows: SAVISQKPSRDICQRGTSLTIQCQVDSQVTMMFWYRQQPGQSLTLIATANQGSEATYESGFVIDKFPISRPNLTFSTLTVSNMSPEDSSIYLCSVLGTFNGYTFGSGTRLTVV.

This clone has only one observation. This chain uses TRBV13 with TRBJ2-1; 8 bases align to TRBD2. This CDR3 has 16 residues. Germline V CDR1 and CDR2: PRHDT, FYEKMQ (reference sequence). The trim removed 3 bases at V and 0 bases at J, leaving 4 bases unmatched. CDR3 amino acids: CASSLRGASSYNEQFF. CDR3 bases: TGTGCCAGCAGCTTGCGGGGGGCTAGCTCCTACAATGAGCAGTTCTTC.

The V gene is TRBV5-5, the J gene TRBJ1-4; unclear D gene. Trimming cost V 5 bases and J 5 bases, with 16 bases left between them. This CDR3 contains 15 residues. The germline V gene has CDR1 SGHKS and CDR2 YYEKEE (reference sequence). The CDR3 spells CASSNPGIQNEKLFF. As DNA, the CDR3 is TGTGCCAGCAGTAACCCCGGGATCCAGAATGAAAAACTGTTTTTT.

A single count supports this clone. The rearrangement links TRBV27 to TRBJ2-7; perhaps TRBD1 as D (6 bases). This CDR3 region has 12 residues. V lost 1 base and J 12 bases, leaving 13 bases between the germline ends. Germline-derived CDR1 and CDR2 are MNHEY and SMNVEV (reference sequence). The CDR3 bases are TGTGCCAGCAGTTTATTGGGGGCCGCCCCGTACTTC. It encodes CASSLLGAAPYF.

This clone was counted a single time. This CDR3 is CASGRTDMNYGYTF. The CDR3 DNA follows: TGTGCCAGCGGGCGGACCGATATGAACTATGGCTACACCTTC. The V and J genes are TRBV27 and TRBJ1-2; D is ambiguous. The V gene's germline CDR1 is MNHEY and CDR2 SMNVEV (reference sequence). The CDR3 runs to 14 residues. With 8 bases removed from V and 2 bases from J, the gap between germline ends came to 15 bases.

This chain uses TRBV19 with TRBJ2-7, with D possibly being TRBD1 (5 bases). There are 13 residues in the CDR3. The V gene lost 5 bases and the J gene lost 5 bases, with 13 bases spanning the gap. CDR1 and CDR2 from the germline V gene are LNHDA and SQIVND (reference sequence). Here the CDR3 DNA reads TGTGCCAGTAGTTTCACAGGTGTCAACGAGCAGTACTTC. Protein: CASSFTGVNEQYF.

V and J are TRBV28 and TRBJ2-2; no definite D call. CDR1 and CDR2 from the germline V gene are MDHEN and SYDVKM. The CDR3 totals 16 residues. The V and J ends lost 7 bases and 0 bases respectively, with 15 bases between them. Here the CDR3 DNA reads TGTGCCAGCACTATTGCTCTCGGACCGAACACCGGGGAGCTGTTTTTT. Amino acids: CASTIALGPNTGELFF.